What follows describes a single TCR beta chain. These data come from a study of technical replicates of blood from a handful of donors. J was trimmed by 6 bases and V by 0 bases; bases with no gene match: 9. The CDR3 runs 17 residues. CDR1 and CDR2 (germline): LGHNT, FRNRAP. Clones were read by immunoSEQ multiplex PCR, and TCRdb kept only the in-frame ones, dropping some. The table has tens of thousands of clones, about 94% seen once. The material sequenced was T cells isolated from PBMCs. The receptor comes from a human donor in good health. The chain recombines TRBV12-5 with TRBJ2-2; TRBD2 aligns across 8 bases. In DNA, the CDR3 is TGTGCTAGTGGTTTGGTACCCAGCGGGAGATCCCCCGGGGAGCTGTTTTTT. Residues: CASGLVPSGRSPGELFF.